These 2 T cell receptor beta chains share one sample of origin, sequenced in a study of tumor-infiltrating lymphocytes in primary liver carcinoma. Unsorted bulk tissue (about 19-33 mg) underwent RNA and DNA co-extraction. From 450 to 600 ng total RNA, TCR beta cDNA was generated with a primer in the constant region. Researchers made the TCR beta libraries by running three nested multiplex PCR rounds with slightly modified ARM-PCR. Two initial PCR rounds of about 11 cycles each paired TRBV1-TRBV30 forward primers with a C-beta reverse primer. TCRdb reanalysed the multiplex PCR reads using MiXCR and keeps one entry per CDR3 protein. The sample carries about 130,000 distinct CDR3 sequences, 64% recorded once. The sequencing input was liver tumor tissue from sampling region 3. The sample's subset: tumor region T3, left-lateral pole. Receptors were obtained from a woman aged 55-69 years with primary liver carcinoma and hepatitis B virus infection.

The count of this clonotype is one. Relative to the germline gene, one junction end is altered; a read error may explain this. This sequence joins TRBV12-3 or TRBV12-4 and TRBJ2-3; TRBD1 agrees at 10 bases. The CDR3 totals 15 residues. The CDR3 protein is CASSFDRGLTDTQYF. The CDR3 DNA sequence: TGTGCCAGCAGTTTCGACAGGGGGCTGACAGATACACAGTATTTT.

A remark on this clonotype: Sequence at one end of the junction differs from germline and may be a read error. V is TRBV28 and J is TRBJ1-5, with TRBD1 matching over 7 bases. Germline V gives CDR1 MDHEN, CDR2 SYDVKM. The CDR3 sequence is 14 residues long. CDR3 DNA: TGTGCCAGCAGAAGGGGGCGTAGCAGTCAGCCCCAGCATTTT. This sequence encodes CASRRGRSSQPQHF.